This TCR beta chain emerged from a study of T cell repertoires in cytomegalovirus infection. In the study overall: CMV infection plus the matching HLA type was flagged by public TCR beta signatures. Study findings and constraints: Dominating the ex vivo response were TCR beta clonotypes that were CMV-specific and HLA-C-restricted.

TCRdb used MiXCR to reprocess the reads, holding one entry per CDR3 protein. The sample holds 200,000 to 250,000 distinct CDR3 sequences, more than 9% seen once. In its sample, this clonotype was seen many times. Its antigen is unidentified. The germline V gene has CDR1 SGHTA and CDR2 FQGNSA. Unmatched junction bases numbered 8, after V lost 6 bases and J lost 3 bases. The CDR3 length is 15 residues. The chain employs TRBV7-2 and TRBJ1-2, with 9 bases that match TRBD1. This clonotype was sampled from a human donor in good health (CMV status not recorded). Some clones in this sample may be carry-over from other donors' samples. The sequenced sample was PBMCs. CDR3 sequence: CASRSNRGRDYGYTF. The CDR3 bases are TGTGCCAGCAGATCTAACAGGGGGCGTGACTATGGCTACACCTTC.